This T cell receptor beta chain was found in a study of blood T cell repertoires in COVID-19 (dated by TCRdb to 2019 to 2021). About the study as a whole: Samples from collaborators originated in the United States, Italy and Spain and spanned both the acute and convalescent phases of COVID-19. The material from the prospective study consisted of cDNA or gDNA derived from T cells, B-cell-depleted T cells, or PBMCs. Sample metadata almost always included a de-identified subject ID, COVID-19 status, age in years and sex. Where available, HLA class I and class II types were obtained from metadata supplied by the sample provider rather than from assay-based typing. The samples were drawn from the first 160 participants of the ongoing ImmuneRACE study and from some 1,300 subjects provided by 6 global collaborators. A freely available public database, intended as a resource for researchers studying the immune response to SARS-CoV-2, is where the repertoires were released. Deeply sampled blood TCRbeta repertoires from subjects exposed to, actively infected with, or recovered from COVID-19 were included in the dataset.

In the prospective study, participants were about 18 to 95 years old, resided in approximately 22 geographic areas of the United States, and were enrolled through a virtual design. Cohort assignment in the prospective study relied on participant-reported clinical history from a screening survey and a study questionnaire. ImmuneRACE Cohort 3 recovered participants were defined by two consecutive negative NP/OP PCR tests, healthcare professional clearance, or symptom resolution. In the prospective study, mobile phlebotomists collected whole blood, serum and a nasopharyngeal or oropharyngeal swab from each participant. Participants in the prospective study had the option to provide additional blood draws and questionnaires over an approximately two-month period. Before DNA extraction, blood samples from the prospective study were shipped at room temperature or frozen. V and J lose 7 bases and 1 base, and a span of 9 bases separates them. Per the germline V gene, SNHLY is the CDR1 and FYNNEI is the CDR2. From the cysteine up to the phenylalanine, the CDR3 has a length of 13 residues. The read is trimmed to its CDR3 DNA, 39 bases read in frame from base 1.

For this clone: The antigen it binds to is not known. The sample holds no much larger clone one base away, and base qualities are not on file.

What the authors observed across the whole study: Clinical and demographic metadata were provided uncurated, with the amount varying by source and participant.

TCRbeta CDR3 regions were amplified from genomic DNA using the immunoSEQ Assay, a bias-controlled multiplex PCR. Per the source publication's procedure: Nucleated cell counts per sample were estimated from amplification of reference gene primers within the assay. To quantify the absolute abundance of each unique TCRbeta CDR3 rearrangement, sequence reads were collapsed and filtered. For each sample, productive Simpson clonality was calculated as the square root of Simpson's diversity index across productive rearrangements. Entries here come from immuneACCESS through TCRdb and include only in-frame sequences with V and J called. Some clones fail to appear in such tables; in the studies checked, an unresolved V gene covers under half of the shortfall, and the cause of the remainder is unknown. The V and J calls and clone size come from that table; D and trimming were worked out from the DNA. For this sample there are around 330,000 clones; approximately 90% appear just once. The ten biggest clones cover approximately 9.8% of the sample.

This clonotype was sampled from a woman in her thirties or forties who had recovered from COVID-19. The source material was PBMCs or T cells enriched from blood (not recorded which). The chain joins TRBV2 to TRBJ2-3, with TRBD1 perhaps the D gene, on 6 matching bases. The CDR3 loop reads CASKDSRTDTQYF. The nucleotide sequence reads TGTGCCAGCAAGGACAGCCGCACAGATACGCAGTATTTT.